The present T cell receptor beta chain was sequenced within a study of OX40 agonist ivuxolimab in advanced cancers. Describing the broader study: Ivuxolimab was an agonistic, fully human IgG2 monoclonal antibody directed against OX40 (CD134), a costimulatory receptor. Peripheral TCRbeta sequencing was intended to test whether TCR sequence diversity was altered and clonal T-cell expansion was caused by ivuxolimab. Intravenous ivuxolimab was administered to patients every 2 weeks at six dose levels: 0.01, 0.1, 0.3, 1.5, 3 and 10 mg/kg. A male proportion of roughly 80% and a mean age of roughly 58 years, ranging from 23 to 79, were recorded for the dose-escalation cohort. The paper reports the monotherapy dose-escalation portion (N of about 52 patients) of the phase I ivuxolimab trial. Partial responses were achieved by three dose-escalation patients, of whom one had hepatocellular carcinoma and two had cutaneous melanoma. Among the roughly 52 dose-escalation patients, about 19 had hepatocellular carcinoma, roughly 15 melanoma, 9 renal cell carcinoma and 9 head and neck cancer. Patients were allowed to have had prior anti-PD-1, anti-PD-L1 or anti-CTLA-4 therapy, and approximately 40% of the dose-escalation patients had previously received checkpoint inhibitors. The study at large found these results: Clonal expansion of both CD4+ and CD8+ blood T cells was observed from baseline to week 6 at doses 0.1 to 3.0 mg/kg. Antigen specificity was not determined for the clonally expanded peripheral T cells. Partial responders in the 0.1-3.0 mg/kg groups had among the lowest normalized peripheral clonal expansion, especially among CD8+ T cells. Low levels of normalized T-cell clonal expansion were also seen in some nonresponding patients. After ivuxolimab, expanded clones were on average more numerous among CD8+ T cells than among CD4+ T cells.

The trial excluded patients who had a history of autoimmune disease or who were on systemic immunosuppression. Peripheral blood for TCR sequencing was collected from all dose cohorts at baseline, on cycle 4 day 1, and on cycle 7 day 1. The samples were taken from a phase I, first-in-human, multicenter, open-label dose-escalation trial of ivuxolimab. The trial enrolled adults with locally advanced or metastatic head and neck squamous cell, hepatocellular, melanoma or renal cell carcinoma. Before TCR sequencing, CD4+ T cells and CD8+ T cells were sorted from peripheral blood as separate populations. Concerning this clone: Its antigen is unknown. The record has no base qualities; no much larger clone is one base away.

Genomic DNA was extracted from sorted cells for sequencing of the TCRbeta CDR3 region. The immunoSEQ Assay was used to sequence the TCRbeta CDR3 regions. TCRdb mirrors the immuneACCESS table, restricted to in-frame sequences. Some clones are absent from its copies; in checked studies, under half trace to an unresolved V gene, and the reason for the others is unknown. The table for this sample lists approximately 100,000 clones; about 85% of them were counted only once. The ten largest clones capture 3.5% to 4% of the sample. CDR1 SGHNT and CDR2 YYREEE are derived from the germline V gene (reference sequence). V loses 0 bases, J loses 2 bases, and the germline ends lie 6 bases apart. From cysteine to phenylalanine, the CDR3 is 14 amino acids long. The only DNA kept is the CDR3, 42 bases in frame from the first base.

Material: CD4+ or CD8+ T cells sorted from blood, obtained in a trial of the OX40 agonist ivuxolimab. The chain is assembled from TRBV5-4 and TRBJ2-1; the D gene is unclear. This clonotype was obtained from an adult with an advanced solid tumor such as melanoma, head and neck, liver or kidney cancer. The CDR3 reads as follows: CASSLGITYNEQFF. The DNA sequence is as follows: TGTGCCAGCAGCTTGGGTATCACCTACAATGAGCAGTTCTTC.